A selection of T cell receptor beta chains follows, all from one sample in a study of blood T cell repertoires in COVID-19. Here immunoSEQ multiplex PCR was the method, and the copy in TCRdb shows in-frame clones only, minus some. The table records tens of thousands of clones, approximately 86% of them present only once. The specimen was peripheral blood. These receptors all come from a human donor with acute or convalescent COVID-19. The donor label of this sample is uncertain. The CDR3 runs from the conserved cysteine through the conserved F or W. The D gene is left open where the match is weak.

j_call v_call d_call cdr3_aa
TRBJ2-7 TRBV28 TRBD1 CASSPPTGLAYEQYF
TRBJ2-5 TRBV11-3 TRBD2 CASSLRLAEQETQYF
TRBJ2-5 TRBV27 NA CASSPSHRVRQETQYF
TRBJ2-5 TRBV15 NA CATSRDDSGGKETQYF
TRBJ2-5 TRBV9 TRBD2 CASSVGMGLAGVKETQYF
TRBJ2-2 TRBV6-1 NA CASSEGARRVASNTGELFF
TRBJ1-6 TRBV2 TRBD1 CASRRQGNAYSPLHF
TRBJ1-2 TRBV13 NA CASSLGQSNNYGYTF
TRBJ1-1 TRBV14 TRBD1 CASSPIDRGLNTEAFF
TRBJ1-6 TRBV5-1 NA CASSPREGNSPLHF